Following are 32 T cell receptor beta chains from one sample sequenced in a study of early T cells in non-severe SARS-CoV-2 infection. TCRdb processed the 5' RACE reads anew with MiXCR; each CDR3 protein has one entry. Altogether fewer than 85,000 distinct CDR3 sequences are present, 15% being singletons, with the ten largest covering roughly 12%. What was sequenced was whole blood. These receptors were collected from an adult who was a healthcare worker with PCR-confirmed SARS-CoV-2 infection or an uninfected control (not recorded which).

This clonotype appeared once. The rearrangement links TRBV7-2 to TRBJ2-2; D not certain. The CDR3 sequence is 16 residues long. CDR1 is SGHTA, CDR2 FQGNSA, per germline. Trimming left V 7 bases short and J 4 bases short, with 19 bases between. CDR3 residues: CASTPPEKSVTGELFF. CDR3 bases: TGTGCCAGCACCCCTCCGGAAAAATCTGTCACCGGGGAGCTGTTTTTT.

This chain joins TRBV9 and TRBJ1-2, with unresolved D. V was pared by 0 bases and J by 4 bases, with 13 bases between. The CDR3 is 15 residues long. Germline V lookup: CDR1 SGDLS, CDR2 YYNGEE. The CDR3 here is CASSVGWDEGYGYTF. The DNA of the CDR3 is TGTGCCAGCAGCGTAGGCTGGGATGAGGGCTATGGCTACACCTTC.

This clonotype appeared a few times. The chain recombines TRBV4-2 with TRBJ2-7; a possible D gene is TRBD2 (6 bases). The germline gives CDR1 LGHNA, CDR2 YNFKEQ. V lost 0 bases to trimming and J lost 0 bases, with 15 bases between them. The CDR3 spans 17 residues. CDR3 bases: TGTGCCAGCAGCCAAGAACCAGCCGGGAGAGGCTCCTACGAGCAGTACTTC. Protein: CASSQEPAGRGSYEQYF.

A single count supports this clonotype. This clone may be a read error of a much larger clone one base away. This chain uses TRBV3-1 with TRBJ2-2, with a weak D call TRBD1 (5 bases). Trimming left V 7 bases short and J 1 base short, with 13 bases between. CDR1 LGHDT and CDR2 YNNKEL come from the germline V gene (reference sequence). The CDR3 is 15 amino acids. Here the CDR3 DNA reads TGTGCCAGCACTATCAGGGTGGTGAACACCGGGGAGCTGTTTTTT. This encodes CASTIRVVNTGELFF.

This clonotype came up a few times. The chain recombines TRBV29-1 with TRBJ2-1; D is perhaps TRBD2 (6 bases). Germline V gene data show CDR1 as SQVTM and CDR2 as ANQGSEA. The CDR3 sequence is 15 residues long. Trimming took off 4 bases at V and 0 bases at J, with 13 bases between the two ends. In DNA form, the CDR3 reads TGCAGCGTTGCCCCCGGGGGAAGCTCCTACAATGAGCAGTTCTTC. This encodes CSVAPGGSSYNEQFF.

The chain combines TRBV19 with TRBJ2-7; D possibly corresponds to TRBD2 (5 bases). The germline V and J ends were trimmed by 5 bases and 4 bases, with 15 bases remaining between them. CDR1 LNHDA and CDR2 SQIVND come from the germline V gene (reference sequence). The CDR3 is 14 amino acids. The CDR3 region has the DNA TGTGCCAGTAGTGTACCGGGATTTTTGTACGAGCAGTACTTC. It encodes CASSVPGFLYEQYF.

The chain joins TRBV15 to TRBJ1-1; D is perhaps TRBD1 (5 bases). Germline-derived CDR1 and CDR2 are LNHNV and YYDKDF (reference sequence). V was trimmed by 1 base and J by 5 bases, leaving 8 bases between them. The length of the CDR3 is 13 residues. CDR3 coding DNA: TGTGCCACCAGCAGAGCGGGGGAAACTGAAGCTTTCTTT. As protein: CATSRAGETEAFF.

The sample holds many counts of this clonotype. The rearrangement joins TRBV20-1 to TRBJ2-7; D is ambiguous. The CDR3 has 11 amino acids. V shed 5 bases and J shed 3 bases, with 8 bases lying between them. Germline V gene lookup returns CDR1 DFQATT and CDR2 SNEGSKA (reference sequence). The CDR3 DNA follows: TGCAGTGCTCTTTTGGGCTACGAGCAGTACTTC. Its protein product is CSALLGYEQYF.

This clonotype was seen a handful of times. The genes are TRBV18 and TRBJ2-5; maybe TRBD1 (5 bases). From germline, CDR1 is KGHSH and CDR2 LQKENI. The CDR3 length is 15 residues. The V end lost 1 base, the J end lost 4 bases, and 13 bases lay between the germline ends. CDR3 coding DNA: TGTGCCAGCTCACCACAGAAGTCAGGGCTAGAGACCCAGTACTTC. It encodes CASSPQKSGLETQYF.

This chain links TRBV14 with TRBJ2-6; D unclear. The ends were cut back, 2 bases at V and 3 bases at J, with 8 bases in the middle. Germline-derived CDR1 and CDR2 are SGHDN and FVKESK. CDR3 size: 15 residues. As DNA, the CDR3 is TGTGCCAGCAGCCAATTCCGACTTGGGGCCAACGTCCTGACTTTC. Translated, it gives CASSQFRLGANVLTF.

In DNA form, the CDR3 reads TGCAGCGTTGACGGGGACAGCTATGGCTACACCTTC. It is translated as CSVDGDSYGYTF. The V gene is TRBV29-1, the J gene TRBJ1-2; 7 bases fit TRBD1. Germline assignment: CDR1 SQVTM and CDR2 ANQGSEA. CDR3 size: 12 residues. After removal of 3 bases from V and 4 bases from J, the junction contained 2 bases not matched to a gene.

This clonotype was counted many times. The rearrangement uses TRBV9 and TRBJ1-1, with a weak D call TRBD1 (5 bases). The V end lost 0 bases, the J end lost 2 bases, and 8 bases lay between the germline ends. This CDR3 is built from 14 residues. Germline CDR1 SGDLS, CDR2 YYNGEE. DNA of the CDR3: TGTGCCAGCAGCGTAGGGGGGGAAAACACTGAAGCTTTCTTT. This sequence encodes CASSVGGENTEAFF.

As concerns this clonotype: No conserved phenylalanine or tryptophan is present at the end of the CDR3, so a read error is the likely explanation. The rearrangement uses TRBV3-1 and TRBJ2-1, with 15 bases aligning to TRBD2. Germline V gene lookup returns CDR1 LGHDT and CDR2 YNNKEL (reference sequence). With V trimmed by 4 bases and J by 7 bases, 14 bases remained unmatched. The length of the CDR3 is 19 residues. CDR3 coding DNA: TGTGCCAGCAGCCCCGCCGGACTAGCGGGGGGGCGGTTGATGAATGAGCAGTTCTCC. This translates into CASSPAGLAGGRLMNEQFS.

The genes are TRBV20-1 and TRBJ2-3; 8 bases map to TRBD2. V lost 1 base and J lost 5; bases outside the gene matches: 5. The CDR3 contains 14 residues. The germline V gene encodes CDR1 DFQATT and CDR2 SNEGSKA (reference sequence). The CDR3 reads CSARVPTSVDTQYF. CDR3 coding DNA: TGCAGTGCTAGAGTCCCGACTAGCGTAGATACGCAGTATTTT.

This clonotype was seen more than once but under ten times. The chain links TRBV13 to TRBJ2-6; 8 nucleotides align to TRBD2. CDR1 PRHDT and CDR2 FYEKMQ come from the germline V gene (reference sequence). The ends lost 5 bases at V and 0 bases at J; junction bases unmatched: 6. This CDR3 comprises 17 residues. The CDR3 loop is CASSPGGHNSGANVLTF. DNA for the CDR3: TGTGCCAGCAGCCCGGGGGGGCACAACTCTGGGGCCAACGTCCTGACTTTC. Looking up the rest from reference TRBV13 and TRBJ2-6 gives the full variable domain: AAGVIQSPRHLIKEKRETATLKCYPIPRHDTVYWYQQGPGQDPQFLISFYEKMQSDKGSIPDRFSAQQFSDYHSELNMSSLELGDSALYFCASSPGGHNSGANVLTFGAGSRLTVL.

This clonotype was counted a few times. J is TRBJ1-1 and V is TRBV9; 8 positions agree with TRBD1. The CDR3 runs 15 residues. V was pared by 4 bases and J by 6 bases, with 11 bases of the junction left unmatched. The germline V gene has CDR1 SGDLS and CDR2 YYNGEE. CDR3 DNA: TGTGCCAGCAGCCCACCACTAGGGACAGGTGCTGAAGCTTTCTTT. Translating gives CASSPPLGTGAEAFF.

This clonotype has a count of ten or more. The gene calls are TRBV2 and TRBJ1-3; a weak D match, TRBD1 (5 bases). CDR1 and CDR2 (germline): SNHLY, FYNNEI. This CDR3 has 14 amino acids. Trimming stripped 6 bases from V and 4 bases from J, with 13 bases between. The DNA for the CDR3 is TGTGCCAGCAGATCCGGGACCGCCGGAAACACCATATATTTT. This translates into CASRSGTAGNTIYF. Combining the CDR3 with reference TRBV2 and TRBJ1-3 gives the whole variable domain EPEVTQTPSHQVTQMGQEVILRCVPISNHLYFYWYRQILGQKVEFLVSFYNNEISEKSEIFDDQFSVERPDGSNFTLKIRSTKLEDSAMYFCASRSGTAGNTIYFGEGSWLTVV.

This clonotype has at least ten counts. The chain recombines TRBV10-3 with TRBJ2-1; D is uncertain. Trimming removed 5 bases at V and 8 bases at J, with 7 bases between. Germline CDR1 and CDR2: ENHRY and SYGVKD. The CDR3 is 11 residues long. The CDR3 DNA is TGTGCCATCAGTATGAAGGATGAGCAGTTCTTC. Translated: CAISMKDEQFF.

This chain joins TRBV10-2 and TRBJ2-6; D is perhaps TRBD1 or TRBD2 (5 bases each). In germline, CDR1 is WSHSY, CDR2 SAAADI. Trimming stripped 10 bases from V and 0 bases from J, with 13 bases between. CDR3 length equals 15 residues. CDR3 DNA: TGCGCCACAACGGGGCAGACCTCTGGGGCCAACGTCCTGACTTTC. Translation gives CATTGQTSGANVLTF.

The CDR3 is CASSLVGVAGNTIYF. DNA for the CDR3: TGTGCCAGCAGCTTAGTAGGGGTTGCTGGAAACACCATATATTTT. V is TRBV7-9 and J is TRBJ1-3; weak D call: TRBD1 (5 bases). This CDR3 has 15 amino acids. Germline V CDR1 and CDR2: SEHNR, FQNEAQ (reference sequence). Trimming removed 1 base at V and 2 bases at J, with 9 bases between.

This clonotype was observed a handful of times. V usage is TRBV10-3 and J usage is TRBJ2-7, with D possibly TRBD1 on 5 matching bases. The CDR3 has 12 amino acids. Trimming removed 4 bases at V and 2 bases at J, with 6 bases between. Germline values: CDR1 ENHRY, CDR2 SYGVKD. In nucleotides, the CDR3 is TGTGCCATCAGTGCGGACACCTACGAGCAGTACTTC. The encoded protein is CAISADTYEQYF.

This clonotype was observed a few times. This chain uses TRBV5-1 with TRBJ2-1; no definite D call. This CDR3 has 11 amino acids. Germline assignment: CDR1 SGHRS and CDR2 YFSETQ. Trimming shortened V by 7 bases and J by 8 bases, and 10 bases separated the two germline ends. This CDR3 reads CASARRDEQFF. In nucleotides, the CDR3 is TGCGCCAGCGCTCGTAGGGATGAGCAGTTCTTC. The full variable domain, its missing parts supplied by reference TRBV5-1 and TRBJ2-1, is KAGVTQTPRYLIKTRGQQVTLSCSPISGHRSVSWYQQTPGQGLQFLFEYFSETQRNKGNFPGRFSGRQFSNSRSEMNVSTLELGDSALYLCASARRDEQFFGPGTRLTVL.

In this sample, this clonotype turned up a few times. The V call is TRBV28, the J call TRBJ1-4; D is unclear. The CDR3 has 14 residues. The germline V and J ends were trimmed by 2 bases and 4 bases, with 8 bases remaining between them. Looked up from germline, CDR1 is MDHEN and CDR2 is SYDVKM. The DNA for the CDR3 is TGTGCCAGCAGTTTACCGAGCCATAATGAAAAACTGTTTTTT. Protein sequence: CASSLPSHNEKLFF.

This clonotype has more than one count but fewer than ten. The genes are TRBV30 and TRBJ1-5; no clear D. The CDR3 is 13 residues long. V was clipped by 2 bases and J by 0 bases, with 5 bases between them. Germline V gives CDR1 GTSNPN, CDR2 SVGIG (reference sequence). CDR3 loop: CAWSRDSNQPQHF. The CDR3 DNA reads TGTGCCTGGAGTAGGGATAGCAATCAGCCCCAGCATTTT. Together with reference TRBV30 and TRBJ1-5, the CDR3 gives the full variable domain: SQTIHQWPATLVQPVGSPLSLECTVEGTSNPNLYWYRQAAGRGLQLLFYSVGIGQISSEVPQNLSASRPQDRQFILSSKKLLLSDSGFYLCAWSRDSNQPQHFGDGTRLSIL.

There are many counts of this clonotype. The chain combines TRBV20-1 with TRBJ2-7; D is tentatively TRBD1 or TRBD2 (5 bases each). Trimming stripped 0 bases from V and 3 bases from J, with 21 bases between. Germline V gene data show CDR1 as DFQATT and CDR2 as SNEGSKA (reference sequence). The CDR3 length is 17 residues. In nucleotides, the CDR3 is TGCAGTGCTAGAGATCCCCCTTGGGACCGCGTAGACTACGAGCAGTACTTC. Translation: CSARDPPWDRVDYEQYF.

This chain connects TRBV2 to TRBJ1-4, with D possibly TRBD1 on 6 matching bases. CDR1 is SNHLY and CDR2 is FYNNEI in the germline V gene. This CDR3 has 16 residues. Between the trimmed V and J ends, which lost 7 bases and 0 bases, there was a span of 15 bases. CDR3 nucleotide sequence: TGTGCCAGCAACGCCCAGGGGTTCACAACTAATGAAAAACTGTTTTTT. Protein: CASNAQGFTTNEKLFF.

About this clonotype: The CDR3 end shows no conserved phenylalanine or tryptophan, and so a read error is likely. V gene TRBV6-5 combines with J gene TRBJ2-1, with D hard to call. The CDR3 runs 15 residues. V lost 0 bases, J lost 4 bases, and 10 bases lay in between. The germline V gene encodes CDR1 MNHEY and CDR2 SVGAGI. The CDR3 DNA reads TGTGCCAGCAGTTACTCTGGGGTGGTGTACAATGAGCAGTTCCTC. Translation gives CASSYSGVVYNEQFL.

The chain links TRBV6-2 or TRBV6-3 to TRBJ2-1; 11 nucleotides match TRBD2. V was pared by 9 bases and J by 8 bases, with 9 bases of the junction left unmatched. The CDR3 contains 14 residues. CDR1 MNHEY and CDR2 SVGEGT come from the germline V gene. The CDR3 bases are TGTGCCAGTATAGCGGGAGGGCCGCTCCATGAGCAGTTCTTC. It encodes CASIAGGPLHEQFF.

The CDR3 region has the DNA TGTGCCAGCAGCTGGAAACCCCCGGGACAGGGACACACCATATATTTT. Its translation is CASSWKPPGQGHTIYF. This chain connects TRBV7-2 to TRBJ1-3; 9 bases are a match to TRBD1. V dropped 4 bases and J dropped 8; count of bases not matched to a gene: 12. The length of the CDR3 is 16 residues. Germline loops: CDR1 SGHTA, CDR2 FQGNSA.

The chain employs TRBV6-2 or TRBV6-3 and TRBJ1-1; TRBD1 is a possible D gene (5 bases). The germline CDR1 and CDR2 sequences are MNHEY and SVGEGT. This CDR3 spans 14 amino acids. Trimming pared 9 bases from V and 4 bases from J, leaving 18 bases between. CDR3 sequence (DNA): TGTGCCAGTACCAACGGGGCGCGACTCACTGAAGCTTTCTTT. It is translated as CASTNGARLTEAFF.

The chain joins TRBV7-9 to TRBJ2-7; no clear D. The germline V and J ends were trimmed by 3 bases and 3 bases, with 9 bases remaining between them. The length of the CDR3 is 13 residues. Germline CDR1 SEHNR, CDR2 FQNEAQ (reference sequence). The CDR3 sequence is CASSLTDGYEQYF. The CDR3 nucleotides are TGTGCCAGCAGCTTGACGGACGGCTACGAGCAGTACTTC.

In its sample, this clonotype was seen a few times. The chain links TRBV7-9 to TRBJ2-1; 10 bases are a match to TRBD2. The germline V gene has CDR1 SEHNR and CDR2 FQNEAQ (reference sequence). This CDR3 has 15 residues. V was pared by 7 bases and J by 7 bases, with 10 bases of the junction left unmatched. The CDR3 here is CASIPERGGLNEQFF. The DNA for the CDR3 is TGTGCCAGCATCCCCGAGCGGGGGGGTCTTAATGAGCAGTTCTTC.